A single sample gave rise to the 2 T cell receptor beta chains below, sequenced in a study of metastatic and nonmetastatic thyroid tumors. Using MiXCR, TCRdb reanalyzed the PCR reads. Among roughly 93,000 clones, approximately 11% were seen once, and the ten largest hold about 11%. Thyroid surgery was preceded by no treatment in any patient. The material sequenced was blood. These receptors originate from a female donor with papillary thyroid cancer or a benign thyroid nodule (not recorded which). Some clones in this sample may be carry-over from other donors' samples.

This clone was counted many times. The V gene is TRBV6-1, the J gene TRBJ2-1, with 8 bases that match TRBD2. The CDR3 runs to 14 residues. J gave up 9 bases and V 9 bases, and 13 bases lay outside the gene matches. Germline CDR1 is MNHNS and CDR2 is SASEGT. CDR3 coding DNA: TGTGCCAGTTCCCCGGGACTAGACAATAGTGAGCAGTTCTTC. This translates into CASSPGLDNSEQFF.

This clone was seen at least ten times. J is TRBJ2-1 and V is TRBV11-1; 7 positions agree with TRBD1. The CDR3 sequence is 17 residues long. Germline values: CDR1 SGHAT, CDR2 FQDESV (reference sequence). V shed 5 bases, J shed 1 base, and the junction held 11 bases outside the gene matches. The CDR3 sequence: CASSPGWTGKSYNEQFF. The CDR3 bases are TGTGCCAGCAGCCCCGGTTGGACAGGAAAGTCCTACAATGAGCAGTTCTTC.